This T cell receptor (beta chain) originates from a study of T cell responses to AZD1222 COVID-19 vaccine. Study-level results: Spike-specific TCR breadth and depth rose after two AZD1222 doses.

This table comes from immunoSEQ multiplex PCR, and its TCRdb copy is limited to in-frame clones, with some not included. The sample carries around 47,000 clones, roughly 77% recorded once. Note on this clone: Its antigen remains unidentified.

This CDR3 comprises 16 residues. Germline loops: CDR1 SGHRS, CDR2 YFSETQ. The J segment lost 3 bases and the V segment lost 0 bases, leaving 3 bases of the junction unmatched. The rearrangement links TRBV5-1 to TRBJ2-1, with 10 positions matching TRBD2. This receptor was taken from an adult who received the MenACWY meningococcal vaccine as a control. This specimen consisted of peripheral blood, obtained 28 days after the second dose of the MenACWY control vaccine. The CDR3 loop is CASSLVPSGSYNEQFF. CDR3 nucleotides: TGCGCCAGCAGCTTGGTCCCTAGCGGGAGCTACAATGAGCAGTTCTTC.